This TCR beta chain was profiled in a study of cytomegalovirus exposure and HLA in healthy donors. Findings of the study overall: In a later analysis, a missense DCLRE1C variant was linked to TCR beta V- and J-gene trimming.

The PCR contained 60 Vbeta and 13 Jbeta primers. Here immunoSEQ multiplex PCR was the method, and the copy in TCRdb shows in-frame clones only, minus some. The sample includes 150,000 to 200,000 clones, around 80% seen only once; the top ten take more than 1.4%. This CDR3 has 12 amino acids. The V end lost 11 bases, the J end lost 5 bases, and 14 bases lay between the germline ends. Germline CDR1 and CDR2: MNHNY and SVGAGI (reference sequence). A single count supports this clone. Its antigen is as yet unknown. The receptor comes from a man between 18 and 35 years old in good health and CMV-seronegative. The sequencing input was PBMCs. The chain combines TRBV6-6 with TRBJ2-3, with a tentative D call TRBD1 (6 bases). The CDR3: CAGAGAGDTQYF. CDR3 in DNA: TGTGCCGGCGCAGGGGCCGGAGATACGCAGTATTTT.